This TCR beta chain was documented in a study of T-cell memory formation after mild COVID-19. Overall study results and limits: Clones contracting day 15 to 85 were balanced CD4/CD8; later expanders leaned CD4+.

TCRdb itself ran the 5' RACE reads through MiXCR, one entry per CDR3 protein. The table has 300,000 to 400,000 distinct CDR3 sequences, 25% to 30% seen once. This clonotype came up a few times. Antigen specificity is unknown. The specimen was PBMCs or a T cell subset sorted from them (not recorded which). This clonotype originated in an adult woman who had mild COVID-19 (a few samples of this study predate the infection). Cell type and time point are not known.

The CDR3, as DNA: TGCAGCGTTGAATGGGCACAGACTTCCGCGTCCTACGAGCAGTACTTC. Translating gives CSVEWAQTSASYEQYF. The chain joins TRBV29-1 to TRBJ2-7; D not resolved. V was trimmed by 2 bases and J by 1 base, leaving 18 bases between them. Germline V gene lookup returns CDR1 SQVTM and CDR2 ANQGSEA. The CDR3 has 16 amino acids.